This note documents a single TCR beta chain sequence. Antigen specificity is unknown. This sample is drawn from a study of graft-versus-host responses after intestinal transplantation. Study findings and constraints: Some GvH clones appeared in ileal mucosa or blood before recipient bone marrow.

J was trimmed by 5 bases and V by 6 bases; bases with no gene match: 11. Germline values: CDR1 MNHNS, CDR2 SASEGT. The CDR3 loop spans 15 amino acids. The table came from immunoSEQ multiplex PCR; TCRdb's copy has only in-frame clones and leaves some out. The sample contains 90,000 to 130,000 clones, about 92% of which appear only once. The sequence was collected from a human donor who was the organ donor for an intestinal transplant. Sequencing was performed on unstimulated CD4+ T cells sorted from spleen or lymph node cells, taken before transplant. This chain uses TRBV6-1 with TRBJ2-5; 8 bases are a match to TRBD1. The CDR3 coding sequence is TGTGCCAGCAGGAAACCGGGACAGGCTTCGGAGACCCAGTACTTC. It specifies CASRKPGQASETQYF.